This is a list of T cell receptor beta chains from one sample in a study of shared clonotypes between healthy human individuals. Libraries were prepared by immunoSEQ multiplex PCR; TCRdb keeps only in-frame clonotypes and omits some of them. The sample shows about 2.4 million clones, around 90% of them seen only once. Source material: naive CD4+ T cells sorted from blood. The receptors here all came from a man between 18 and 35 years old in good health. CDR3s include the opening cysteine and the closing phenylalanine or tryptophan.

cdr3_aa: CASSVTGGWTEAFF; v_call: TRBV28; cdr3_length: 14
cdr3_aa: CASSLAAPRHEQYF; v_call: TRBV7-9; cdr3_length: 14
cdr3_aa: CASSLALPSGELFF; v_call: TRBV5-1; cdr3_length: 14
cdr3_aa: CASREMGQGYEQYF; v_call: TRBV27; cdr3_length: 14
cdr3_aa: CASSRTGASEQFF; v_call: TRBV7-2; cdr3_length: 13
cdr3_aa: CATSRGDRGNSPLHF; v_call: TRBV15; cdr3_length: 15
cdr3_aa: CASSFGSAATNEKLFF; v_call: TRBV7-6; cdr3_length: 16
cdr3_aa: CASSFGEVGTDTQYF; v_call: TRBV9; cdr3_length: 15
cdr3_aa: CASSSRDFSGNTIYF; v_call: TRBV7-8; cdr3_length: 15
cdr3_aa: CASSPPASGSEQYF; v_call: TRBV18; cdr3_length: 14
cdr3_aa: CASSFIGVNTEAFF; v_call: TRBV7-2; cdr3_length: 14
cdr3_aa: CASTGTAGTGELFF; v_call: TRBV5-1; cdr3_length: 14
cdr3_aa: CASSRDPSVNTQYF; v_call: TRBV7-8; cdr3_length: 14
cdr3_aa: CASSPRSGGQVGYTF; v_call: TRBV5-1; cdr3_length: 15
cdr3_aa: CASSESGENTEAFF; v_call: TRBV10-2; cdr3_length: 14
cdr3_aa: CASSPPRNNEKLFF; v_call: TRBV4-1; cdr3_length: 14
cdr3_aa: CASSLSIRVDSTDTQYF; v_call: TRBV7-9; cdr3_length: 17
cdr3_aa: CASSLTSRVGQGLTPLHF; v_call: TRBV7-2; cdr3_length: 18
cdr3_aa: CASRGQGAHEQYF; v_call: TRBV6-5; cdr3_length: 13
cdr3_aa: CASSLAVLAGPYEQYF; v_call: TRBV7-2; cdr3_length: 16
cdr3_aa: CASSSLQGGGTEAFF; v_call: TRBV6-5; cdr3_length: 15
cdr3_aa: CASSPESGPGKEKLFF; v_call: TRBV4-2; cdr3_length: 16
cdr3_aa: CASSARDPWRGYTF; v_call: TRBV7-8; cdr3_length: 14
cdr3_aa: CASSSVQHDIQYF; v_call: TRBV28; cdr3_length: 13
cdr3_aa: CASSPGRGGLPDTQYF; v_call: TRBV11-2; cdr3_length: 16
cdr3_aa: CASGLVVAGGASNEQFF; v_call: TRBV12-5; cdr3_length: 17
cdr3_aa: CAIRTDPSGHSPLHF; v_call: TRBV10-3; cdr3_length: 15
cdr3_aa: CASSVARTGSGNTIYF; v_call: TRBV2; cdr3_length: 16
cdr3_aa: CASSFQNIQYF; v_call: TRBV5-6; cdr3_length: 11